This TCR beta chain was sequenced in a study of T-cell memory formation after mild COVID-19. Across the whole study: In these data, TCR clusters were largely donor specific.

From 5'RACE with constant-segment primers came TCR alpha and TCR beta cDNA libraries that carried sample barcodes and UMIs. TCRdb re-derived calls from the 5' RACE reads in MiXCR, one entry per CDR3 protein. The table records about 200,000 distinct CDR3 sequences, around 9.5% of them present only once. Study outcomes and limitations: Among clones peaking at day 37 in the second wave, SARS-CoV-2 specificity remained unconfirmed. Among CD4+ contracting clones, most were CM and EM, and CD8+ ones EMRA.

J was trimmed by 4 bases and V by 4 bases; bases with no gene match: 13. This CDR3 comprises 17 residues. Germline V gene sequence: CDR1 SGDLS, CDR2 YYNGEE. Worth noting for this clonotype: Its antigen is currently unknown.

The TCR sequence derives from a man between 18 and 35 years old who had mild COVID-19 (a few samples of this study predate the infection). Cell type and time point are not known. The chain combines TRBV9 with TRBJ2-1; 8 bases are a match to TRBD2. The sequenced material came from PBMCs or a T cell subset sorted from them (not recorded which). CDR3 residues: CASSPGGVGGGYNEQFF. CDR3 DNA: TGTGCCAGCAGCCCCGGAGGAGTCGGCGGGGGGTACAATGAGCAGTTCTTC.